This note documents a single T cell receptor beta chain sequence. Its antigen is still unknown. This specimen comes from a study of T-cell reconstitution after alpha-beta-depleted transplantation in children. It was with unique molecular identifiers that the TCRbeta library was prepared. A single record per CDR3 protein comes from TCRdb applying MiXCR to the PCR reads. The top ten clones hold roughly 30% of a sample with about 980,000 distinct CDR3 sequences, under 30% of them seen once. CDR3 length equals 12 residues. Germline lookup yields CDR1 SGHTA and CDR2 FQGNSA. Trimming removed 8 bases at V and 6 bases at J, with 12 bases between. The study's findings and limits: The study reportedly traced alpha-beta T cells about two months after transplant to several hundred expanded graft clones. Diversity and T-cell counts at one year after transplant derived mostly from new T cells.

The J gene is TRBJ2-3, the V gene TRBV7-2; D remains ambiguous. The receptor comes from a boy younger than two who had a stem cell transplant for SCID, so the T cells may come from the graft donor. This material consisted of PBMCs, mostly from graft donor cells, taken 360 days after TCRalphabeta/CD19-depleted stem cell transplant. CDR3 in DNA: TGTGCCAGCCAAGTGGTACCCGATACGCAGTATTTT. Amino acid sequence: CASQVVPDTQYF. The full variable domain, completed using reference TRBV7-2 and TRBJ2-3, is GAGVSQSPSNKVTEKGKDVELRCDPISGHTALYWYRQSLGQGLEFLIYFQGNSAPDKSGLPSDRFSAERTGGSVSTLTIQRTQQEDSAVYLCASQVVPDTQYFGPGTRLTVL.